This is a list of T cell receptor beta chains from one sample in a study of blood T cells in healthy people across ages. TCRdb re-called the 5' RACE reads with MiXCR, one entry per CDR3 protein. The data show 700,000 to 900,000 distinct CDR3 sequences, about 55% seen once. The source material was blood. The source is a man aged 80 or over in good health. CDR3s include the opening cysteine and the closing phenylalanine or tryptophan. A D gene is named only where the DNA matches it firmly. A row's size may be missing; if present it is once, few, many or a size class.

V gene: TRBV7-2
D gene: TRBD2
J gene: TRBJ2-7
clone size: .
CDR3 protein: CASSLGRSGRTNYAMEQYF
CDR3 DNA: TGTGCCAGCAGCTTAGGACGAAGCGGGAGAACCAACTACGCAATGGAGCAGTACTTC

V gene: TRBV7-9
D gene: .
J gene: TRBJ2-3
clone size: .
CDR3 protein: CAIGLADTQYF
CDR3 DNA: TGTGCAATAGGCCTTGCAGATACGCAGTATTTT

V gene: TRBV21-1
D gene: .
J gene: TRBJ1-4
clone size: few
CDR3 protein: CASSGDREEEKLFF
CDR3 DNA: TGTGCCAGCAGCGGGGACCGCGAAGAGGAAAAACTGTTTTTT

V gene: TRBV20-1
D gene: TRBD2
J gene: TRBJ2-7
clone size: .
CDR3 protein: CSASRRTSGPSGGSDEQYF
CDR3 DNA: TGCAGTGCTAGCCGACGGACTAGCGGACCATCTGGAGGCTCCGACGAGCAGTACTTC

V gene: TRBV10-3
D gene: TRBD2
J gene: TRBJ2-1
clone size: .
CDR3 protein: CASFSGGSNEQFF
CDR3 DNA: TGTGCCAGCTTTAGCGGGGGCTCCAATGAGCAGTTCTTC

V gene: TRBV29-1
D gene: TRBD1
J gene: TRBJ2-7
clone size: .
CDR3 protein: CSVEATGGQASYEQYF
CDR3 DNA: TGCAGCGTTGAGGCCACCGGGGGACAGGCCTCCTACGAGCAGTACTTC

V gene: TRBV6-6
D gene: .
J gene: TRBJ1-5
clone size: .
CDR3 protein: CASSQPSASNQPQHF
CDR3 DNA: TGTGCCAGCAGCCAACCATCAGCTAGCAATCAGCCCCAGCATTTT

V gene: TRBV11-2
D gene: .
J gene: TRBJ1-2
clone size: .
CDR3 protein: CASSLYGGLAGYTF
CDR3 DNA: TGTGCCAGCAGCTTATATGGGGGGCTTGCAGGCTACACCTTC

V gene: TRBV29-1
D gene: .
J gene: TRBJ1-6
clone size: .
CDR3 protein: CSVRTEYNSPLHF
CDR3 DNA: TGCAGCGTTCGAACCGAGTATAATTCACCCCTCCACTTT

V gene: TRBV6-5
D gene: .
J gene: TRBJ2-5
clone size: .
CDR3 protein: CASRGLAIGQETQYF
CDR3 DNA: TGTGCCAGCAGGGGCCTAGCGATCGGCCAAGAGACCCAGTACTTC

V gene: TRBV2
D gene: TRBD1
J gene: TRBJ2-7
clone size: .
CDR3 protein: CASRGTGGFEQYF
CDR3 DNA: TGTGCCAGCAGGGGGACAGGCGGTTTCGAGCAGTACTTC

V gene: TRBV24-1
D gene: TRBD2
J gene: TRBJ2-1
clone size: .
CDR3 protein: CATSDFGREGNEQFF
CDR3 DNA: TGTGCCACCAGTGATTTCGGCAGGGAGGGCAATGAGCAGTTCTTC

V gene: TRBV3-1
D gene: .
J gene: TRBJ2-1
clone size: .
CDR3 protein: CASSQEWAEQFF
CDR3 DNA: TGTGCCAGCAGCCAAGAGTGGGCTGAGCAGTTCTTC

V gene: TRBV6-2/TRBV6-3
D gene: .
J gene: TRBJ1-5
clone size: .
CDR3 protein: CASSYPAGVSNQPQHF
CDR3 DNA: TGTGCCAGCAGTTACCCGGCAGGGGTAAGCAATCAGCCCCAGCATTTT

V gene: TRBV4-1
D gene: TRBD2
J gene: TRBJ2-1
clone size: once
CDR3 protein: CASSPRLAGDSEQFF
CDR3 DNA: TGCGCCAGCAGCCCAAGACTAGCGGGGGACAGTGAGCAGTTCTTC

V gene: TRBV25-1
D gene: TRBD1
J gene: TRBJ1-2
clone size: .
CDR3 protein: CASSALTGNYGYTF
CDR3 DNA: TGTGCCAGCAGCGCCCTGACAGGGAACTATGGCTACACCTTC

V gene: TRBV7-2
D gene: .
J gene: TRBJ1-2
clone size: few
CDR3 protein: CASSSQGSTDGYTF
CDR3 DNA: TGTGCCAGCAGCTCTCAAGGGTCGACTGATGGCTACACCTTC

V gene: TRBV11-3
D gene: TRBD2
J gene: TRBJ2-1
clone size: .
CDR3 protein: CASSFSGRPYNEQFF
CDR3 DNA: TGTGCCAGCAGCTTTAGCGGGAGGCCCTACAATGAGCAGTTCTTC

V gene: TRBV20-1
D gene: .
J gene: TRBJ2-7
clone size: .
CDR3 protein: CSAFKSLGLPSSYEQYF
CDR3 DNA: TGCAGTGCTTTTAAATCCCTGGGACTCCCAAGCTCCTACGAGCAGTACTTC

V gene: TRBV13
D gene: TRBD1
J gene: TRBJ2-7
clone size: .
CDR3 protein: CASSRPGTGGVTYEQYF
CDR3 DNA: TGTGCCAGCAGCCGTCCCGGGACAGGGGGCGTTACGTACGAGCAGTACTTC

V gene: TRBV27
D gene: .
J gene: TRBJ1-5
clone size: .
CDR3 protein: CASGGGTLSNQPQHF
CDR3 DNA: TGTGCCAGCGGAGGCGGGACGCTTAGCAATCAGCCCCAGCATTTT

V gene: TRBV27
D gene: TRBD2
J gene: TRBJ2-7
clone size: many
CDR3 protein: CASRRTSGNYEQYF
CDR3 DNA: TGTGCCAGCAGAAGGACTAGCGGGAATTACGAGCAGTACTTC

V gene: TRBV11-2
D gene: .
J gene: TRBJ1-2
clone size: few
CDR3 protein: CASSLVVNGGYTF
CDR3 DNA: TGTGCCAGCAGCTTAGTGGTCAACGGGGGCTACACCTTC